The sequence of this TCR beta chain was determined in a study of T cell responses to AZD1222 COVID-19 vaccine. Findings and caveats of the study: Unmutated variant regions are reportedly targeted by nearly half of spike-specific TCRs. Repertoires in all cases were sampled only once the peak T cell response had passed.

Assay used: immunoSEQ multiplex PCR; TCRdb lists only in-frame clones, some missing. Here the sample spans about 72,000 clones, 70% to 90% being singletons. Remarks on this clone: Its matching antigen is unknown.

CDR3 length: 10 residues. This clonotype was sampled from an adult who received the AZD1222 COVID-19 vaccine. The chain has TRBV21-1 and TRBJ1-1; TRBD1 is the table's D call, not checked against the DNA. TRBV21-1 is annotated as a pseudogene. The material was peripheral blood, obtained 28 days after the second AZD1222 dose. This chain's CDR3 is CASSTPQAFF. The CDR3, as DNA: TGTGCCAGCAGCACGCCACAGGCTTTCTTT.